Listed here is a single TCR beta chain. This specimen comes from a study of graft-versus-host responses after intestinal transplantation. Lamina propria and intraepithelial lymphocytes were released by processing graft tissue. Only in-frame clones appear in the TCRdb table, and some are missing; sequencing was by immunoSEQ multiplex PCR. This table has 4,000 to 5,500 clones, over 60% appearing once. The CDR3 runs to 12 residues. Looked up from germline, CDR1 is SGHDT and CDR2 is YYEEEE. Trimming shortened V by 0 bases and J by 2 bases, and 1 base separated the two germline ends. V is TRBV5-6 and J is TRBJ2-3; D uncertain. The TCR sequence derives from a human patient who received an intestinal transplant, so some T cells may come from the graft donor. The source material was ileum tissue, sampled around 120 days after intestinal transplantation. CDR3 nucleotides: TGTGCCAGCAGCTTGGCCACAGATACGCAGTATTTT. Translating gives CASSLATDTQYF.